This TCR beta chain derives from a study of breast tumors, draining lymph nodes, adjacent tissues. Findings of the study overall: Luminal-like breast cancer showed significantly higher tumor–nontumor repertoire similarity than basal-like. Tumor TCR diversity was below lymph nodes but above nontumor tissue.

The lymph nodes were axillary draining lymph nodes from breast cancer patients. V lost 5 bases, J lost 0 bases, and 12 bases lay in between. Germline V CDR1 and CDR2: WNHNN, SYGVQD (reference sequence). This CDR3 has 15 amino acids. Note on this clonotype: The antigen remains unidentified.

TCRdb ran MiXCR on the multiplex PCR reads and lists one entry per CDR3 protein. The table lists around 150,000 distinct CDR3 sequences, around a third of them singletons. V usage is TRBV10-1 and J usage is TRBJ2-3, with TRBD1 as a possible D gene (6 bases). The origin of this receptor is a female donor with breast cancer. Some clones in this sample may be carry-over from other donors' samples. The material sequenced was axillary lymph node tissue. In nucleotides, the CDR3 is TGCGCCAGCAGTAAAGGGGGACCTAGCACAGATACGCAGTATTTT. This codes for CASSKGGPSTDTQYF.